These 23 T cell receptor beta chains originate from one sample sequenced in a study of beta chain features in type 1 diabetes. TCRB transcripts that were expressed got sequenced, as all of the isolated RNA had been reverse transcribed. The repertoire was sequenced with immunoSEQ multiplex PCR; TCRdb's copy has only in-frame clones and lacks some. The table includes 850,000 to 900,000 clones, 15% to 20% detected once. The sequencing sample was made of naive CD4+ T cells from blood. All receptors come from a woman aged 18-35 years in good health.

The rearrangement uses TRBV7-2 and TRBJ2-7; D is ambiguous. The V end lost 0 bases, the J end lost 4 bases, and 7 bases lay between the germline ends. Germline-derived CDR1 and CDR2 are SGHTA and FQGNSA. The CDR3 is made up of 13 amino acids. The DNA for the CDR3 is TGTGCCAGCAGCTTAGCGCCACTATACGAGCAGTACTTC. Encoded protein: CASSLAPLYEQYF.

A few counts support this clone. Here the CDR3 DNA reads TGTGCCATCAGTAAGGGTGGGGGCTCCTACAATGAGCAGTTCTTC. Translating gives CAISKGGGSYNEQFF. The chain is built from TRBV10-3 and TRBJ2-1, with D tentatively TRBD1 or TRBD2 (5 bases each). The germline V gene encodes CDR1 ENHRY and CDR2 SYGVKD. This CDR3 has 15 residues. V shed 5 bases and J shed 0 bases, with 11 bases lying between them.

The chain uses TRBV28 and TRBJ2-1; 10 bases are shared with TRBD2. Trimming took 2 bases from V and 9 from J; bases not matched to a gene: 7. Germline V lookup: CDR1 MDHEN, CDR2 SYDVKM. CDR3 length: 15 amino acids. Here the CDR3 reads CASSLPLAGVGEQFF. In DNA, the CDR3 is TGTGCCAGCAGTTTACCCCTAGCGGGAGTGGGTGAGCAGTTCTTC.

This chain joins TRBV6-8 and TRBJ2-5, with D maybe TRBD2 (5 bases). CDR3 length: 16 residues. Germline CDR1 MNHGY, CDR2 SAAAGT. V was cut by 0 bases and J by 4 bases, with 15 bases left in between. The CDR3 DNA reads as TGTGCCAGCAGTTACTCCTTCTACCTGAGCGGAGAGACCCAGTACTTC. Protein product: CASSYSFYLSGETQYF.

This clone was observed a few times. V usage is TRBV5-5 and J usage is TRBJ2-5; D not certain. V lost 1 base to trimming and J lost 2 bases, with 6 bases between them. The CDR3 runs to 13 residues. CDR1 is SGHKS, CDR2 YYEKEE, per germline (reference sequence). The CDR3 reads CASSLSPQETQYF. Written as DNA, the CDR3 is TGTGCCAGCAGCTTGTCCCCACAAGAGACCCAGTACTTC.

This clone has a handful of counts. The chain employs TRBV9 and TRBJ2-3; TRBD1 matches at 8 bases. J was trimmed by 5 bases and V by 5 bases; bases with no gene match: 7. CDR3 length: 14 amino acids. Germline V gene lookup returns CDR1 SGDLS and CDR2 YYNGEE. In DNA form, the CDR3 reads TGTGCCAGCAGGAATGACAGGGGTGGAGATACGCAGTATTTT. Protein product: CASRNDRGGDTQYF. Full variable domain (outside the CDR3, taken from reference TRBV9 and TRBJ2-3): DSGVTQTPKHLITATGQRVTLRCSPRSGDLSVYWYQQSLDQGLQFLIQYYNGEERAKGNILERFSAQQFPDLHSELNLSSLELGDSALYFCASRNDRGGDTQYFGPGTRLTVL.

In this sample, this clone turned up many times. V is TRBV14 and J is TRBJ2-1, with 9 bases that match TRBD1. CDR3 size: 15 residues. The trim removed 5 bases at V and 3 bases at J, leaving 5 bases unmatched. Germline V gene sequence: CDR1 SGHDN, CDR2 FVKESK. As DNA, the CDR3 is TGTGCCAGCAGCGGCCGGGACAGGGTCTACAATGAGCAGTTCTTC. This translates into CASSGRDRVYNEQFF. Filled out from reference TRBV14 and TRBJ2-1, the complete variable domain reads EAGVTQFPSHSVIEKGQTVTLRCDPISGHDNLYWYRRVMGKEIKFLLHFVKESKQDESGMPNNRFLAERTGGTYSTLKVQPAELEDSGVYFCASSGRDRVYNEQFFGPGTRLTVL.

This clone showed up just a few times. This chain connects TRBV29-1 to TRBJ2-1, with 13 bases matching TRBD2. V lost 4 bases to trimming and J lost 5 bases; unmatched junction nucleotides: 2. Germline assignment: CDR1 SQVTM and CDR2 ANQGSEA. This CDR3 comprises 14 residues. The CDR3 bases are TGCAGCGTTGCGGGACTAGCGGGACACAATGAGCAGTTCTTC. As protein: CSVAGLAGHNEQFF.

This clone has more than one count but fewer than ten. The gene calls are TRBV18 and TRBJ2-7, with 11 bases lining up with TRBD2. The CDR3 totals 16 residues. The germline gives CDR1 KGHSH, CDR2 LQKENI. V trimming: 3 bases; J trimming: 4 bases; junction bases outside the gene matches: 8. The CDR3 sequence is CASSPIIAGGPYEQYF. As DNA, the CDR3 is TGTGCCAGCTCACCTATAATAGCGGGAGGGCCGTACGAGCAGTACTTC. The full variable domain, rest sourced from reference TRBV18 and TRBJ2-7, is NAGVMQNPRHLVRRRGQEARLRCSPMKGHSHVYWYRQLPEEGLKFMVYLQKENIIDESGMPKERFSAEFPKEGPSILRIQQVVRGDSAAYFCASSPIIAGGPYEQYFGPGTRLTVT.

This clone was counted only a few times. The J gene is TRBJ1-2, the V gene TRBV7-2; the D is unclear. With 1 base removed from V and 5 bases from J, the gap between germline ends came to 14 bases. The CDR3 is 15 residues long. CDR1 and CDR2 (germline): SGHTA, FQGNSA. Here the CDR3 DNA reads TGTGCCAGCAGCTTAGACGGGCATACTTTGTATGGCTACACCTTC. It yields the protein CASSLDGHTLYGYTF.

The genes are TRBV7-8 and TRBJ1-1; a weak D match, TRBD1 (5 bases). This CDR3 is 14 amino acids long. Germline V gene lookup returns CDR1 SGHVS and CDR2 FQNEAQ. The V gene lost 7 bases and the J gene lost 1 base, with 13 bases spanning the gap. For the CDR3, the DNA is TGTGCCAGCACCCCCAGGGATAAGAACACTGAAGCTTTCTTT. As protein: CASTPRDKNTEAFF.

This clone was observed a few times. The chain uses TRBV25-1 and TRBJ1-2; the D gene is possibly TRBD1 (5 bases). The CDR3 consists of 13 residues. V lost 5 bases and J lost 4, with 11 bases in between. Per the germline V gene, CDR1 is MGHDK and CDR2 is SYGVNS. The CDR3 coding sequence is TGTGCCAGCAGTAGCGGCGGGACCTATGGCTACACCTTC. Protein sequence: CASSSGGTYGYTF.

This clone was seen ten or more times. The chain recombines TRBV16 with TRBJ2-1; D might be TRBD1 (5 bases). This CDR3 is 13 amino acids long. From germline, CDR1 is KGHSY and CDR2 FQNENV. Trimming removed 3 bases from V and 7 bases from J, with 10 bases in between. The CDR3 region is CASSHGRVNEQFF. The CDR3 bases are TGTGCCAGCAGCCATGGCAGGGTAAATGAGCAGTTCTTC.

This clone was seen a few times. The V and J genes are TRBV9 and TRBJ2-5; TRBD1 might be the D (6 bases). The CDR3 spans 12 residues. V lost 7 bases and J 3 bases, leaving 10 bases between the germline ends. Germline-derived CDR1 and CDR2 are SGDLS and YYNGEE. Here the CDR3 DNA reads TGTGCCAGCGGAAAGGGGGAAGAGACCCAGTACTTC. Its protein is CASGKGEETQYF.

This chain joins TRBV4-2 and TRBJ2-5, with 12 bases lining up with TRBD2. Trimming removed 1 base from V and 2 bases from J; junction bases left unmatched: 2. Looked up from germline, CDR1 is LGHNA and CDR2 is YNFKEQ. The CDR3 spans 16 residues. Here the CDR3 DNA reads TGTGCCAGCAGCCAAGTACTAGCGGGAGGTCAAGAGACCCAGTACTTC. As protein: CASSQVLAGGQETQYF.

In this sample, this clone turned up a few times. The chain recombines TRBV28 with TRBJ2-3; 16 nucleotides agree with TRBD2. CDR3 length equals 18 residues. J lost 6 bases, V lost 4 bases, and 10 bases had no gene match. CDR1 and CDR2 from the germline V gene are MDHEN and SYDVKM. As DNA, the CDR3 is TGTGCCAGCAGTTCCGGGACTAGCGGGAGGGCCTTAACCGATACGCAGTATTTT. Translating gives CASSSGTSGRALTDTQYF. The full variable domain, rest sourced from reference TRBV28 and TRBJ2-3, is DVKVTQSSRYLVKRTGEKVFLECVQDMDHENMFWYRQDPGLGLRLIYFSYDVKMKEKGDIPEGYSVSREKKERFSLILESASTNQTSMYLCASSSGTSGRALTDTQYFGPGTRLTVL.

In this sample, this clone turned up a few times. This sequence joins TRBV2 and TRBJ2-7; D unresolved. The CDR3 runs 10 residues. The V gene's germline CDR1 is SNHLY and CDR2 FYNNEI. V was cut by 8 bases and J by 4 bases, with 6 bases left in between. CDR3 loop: CASGQYEQYF. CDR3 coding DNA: TGTGCCAGCGGGCAGTACGAGCAGTACTTC.

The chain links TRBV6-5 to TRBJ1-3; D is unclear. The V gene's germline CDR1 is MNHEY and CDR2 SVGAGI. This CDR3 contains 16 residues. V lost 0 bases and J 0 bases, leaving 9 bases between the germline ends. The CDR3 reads CASSYSSRFSGNTIYF. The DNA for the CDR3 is TGTGCCAGCAGTTACTCGAGCAGGTTCTCTGGAAACACCATATATTTT.

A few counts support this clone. DNA for the CDR3: TGCAGCTTTCGGGCGGGAGTGTATGAGCAGTTCTTC. Protein: CSFRAGVYEQFF. The V gene is TRBV29-1, the J gene TRBJ2-1; TRBD2 matches 7 bases. The CDR3 is 12 residues long. Germline V lookup: CDR1 SQVTM, CDR2 ANQGSEA. V trimming: 8 bases; J trimming: 8 bases; junction bases outside the gene matches: 9.

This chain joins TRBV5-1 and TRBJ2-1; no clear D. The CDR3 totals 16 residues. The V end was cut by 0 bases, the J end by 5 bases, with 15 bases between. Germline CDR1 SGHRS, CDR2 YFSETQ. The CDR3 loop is CASSLEAFGGNNEQFF. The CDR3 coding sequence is TGCGCCAGCAGCTTGGAAGCGTTTGGTGGTAACAATGAGCAGTTCTTC. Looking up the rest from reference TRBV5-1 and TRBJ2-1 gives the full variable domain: KAGVTQTPRYLIKTRGQQVTLSCSPISGHRSVSWYQQTPGQGLQFLFEYFSETQRNKGNFPGRFSGRQFSNSRSEMNVSTLELGDSALYLCASSLEAFGGNNEQFFGPGTRLTVL.

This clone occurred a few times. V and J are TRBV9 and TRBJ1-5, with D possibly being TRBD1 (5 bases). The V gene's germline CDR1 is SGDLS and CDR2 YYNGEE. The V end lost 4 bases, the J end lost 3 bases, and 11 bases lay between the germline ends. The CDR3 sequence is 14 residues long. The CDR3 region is CASSLGPINQPQHF. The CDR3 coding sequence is TGTGCCAGCAGCCTGGGACCGATCAATCAGCCCCAGCATTTT.

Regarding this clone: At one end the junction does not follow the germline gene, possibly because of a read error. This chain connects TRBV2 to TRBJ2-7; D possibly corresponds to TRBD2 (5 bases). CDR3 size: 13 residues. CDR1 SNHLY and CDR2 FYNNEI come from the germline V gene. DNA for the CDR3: TGTGCCAGCAGTGAAGGGATGGGAGTCGGAGTACTCTTC. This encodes CASSEGMGVGVLF.

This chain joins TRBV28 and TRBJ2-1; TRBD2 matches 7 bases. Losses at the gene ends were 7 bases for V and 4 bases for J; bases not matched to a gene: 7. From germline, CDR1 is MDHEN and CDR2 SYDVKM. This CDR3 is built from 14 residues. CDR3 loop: CASTPAGLYNEQFF. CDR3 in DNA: TGTGCCAGCACCCCAGCGGGGCTTTACAATGAGCAGTTCTTC.